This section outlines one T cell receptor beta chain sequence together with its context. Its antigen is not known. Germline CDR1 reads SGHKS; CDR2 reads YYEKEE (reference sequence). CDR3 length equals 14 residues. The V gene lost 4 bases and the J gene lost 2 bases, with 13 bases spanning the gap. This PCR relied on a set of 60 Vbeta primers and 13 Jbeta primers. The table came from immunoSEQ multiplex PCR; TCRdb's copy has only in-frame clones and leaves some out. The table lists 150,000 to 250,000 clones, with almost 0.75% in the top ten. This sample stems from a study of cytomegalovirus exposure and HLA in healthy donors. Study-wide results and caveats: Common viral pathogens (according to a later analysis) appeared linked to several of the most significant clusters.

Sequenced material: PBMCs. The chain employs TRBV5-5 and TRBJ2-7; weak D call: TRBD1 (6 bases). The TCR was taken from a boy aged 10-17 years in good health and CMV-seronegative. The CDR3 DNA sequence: TGTGCCAGCAGCCCAGGGGTGCGGGCCTACGAGCAGTACTTC. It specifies CASSPGVRAYEQYF.